This TCR beta chain derives from a study of T cell repertoires in cytomegalovirus infection. Study-wide background: Evidence of both CMV infection and a matching HLA type came from public TCR beta signatures.

Via MiXCR, TCRdb re-called the reads, giving one row per CDR3 protein. The sample comprises 100,000 to 150,000 distinct CDR3 sequences, 7% to 9.5% of which are singletons, and 10% rests with the top ten. Study results and limitations: There were HLA-C-restricted CMV-specific TCR beta clonotypes dominating the ex vivo response. Cumulative frequency (of public TCR beta family members) identified carriers of CMV plus the relevant HLA.

The CDR3 has 15 amino acids. V was shortened by 0 bases and J by 5 bases, with 14 bases between the two germline ends. The germline CDR1 and CDR2 sequences are MNHEY and SVGEGT. This clonotype was observed many times. Its target is unknown. This chain links TRBV6-2 or TRBV6-3 with TRBJ2-7, with D perhaps TRBD2 (5 bases). Sequenced material: PBMCs. This sequence was found in a human donor in good health (CMV status not recorded). Some clones in this sample may be carry-over from other donors' samples. CDR3 loop: CASSYSTGVGNEQYF. The CDR3, as DNA: TGTGCCAGCAGTTACTCTACCGGGGTGGGGAACGAGCAGTACTTC.